One sample yielded the 24 T cell receptor beta chains listed below, sequenced in a study of prognosis after radiotherapy for stage I lung cancer. From genomic DNA, two-round multiplex PCR was used to amplify TCR beta CDR3. Primers specific to each TRBV and TRBJ gene drove first-round PCR. Each CDR3 protein gets one entry after TCRdb re-called the multiplex PCR reads with MiXCR. Of more than 15,000 distinct CDR3 sequences detected, approximately 15% appear once; the ten largest clones hold around 40%. The source was PBMCs, collected before or after stereotactic body radiation therapy (not recorded which). These receptors were obtained from a donor aged 50 or older with non-small cell lung cancer.

As regards this clonotype: This likely stems from a read error, as it lies one base from a far larger clone. The chain links TRBV11-2 to TRBJ2-5; 11 bases agree with TRBD2. From germline, CDR1 is SGHAT and CDR2 FQNNGV. The CDR3 spans 12 residues. The CDR3 loop reads CASSHIAGGPVF. DNA for the CDR3: TGTGCCAGCAGCCACATAGCGGGAGGGCCGGTCTTC. Variable domain in full (rest from reference TRBV11-2 and TRBJ2-5): EAGVAQSPRYKIIEKRQSVAFWCNPISGHATLYWYQQILGQGPKLLIQFQNNGVVDDSQLPKDRFSAERLKGVDSTLKIQPAKLEDSAVYLCASSHIAGGPVFGPGTRLLVL.

The table lists this clonotype with many counts. The CDR3 region is CARGTGTGFNYGYTF. In DNA form, the CDR3 reads TGTGCCAGAGGCACCGGGACAGGGTTTAACTATGGCTACACCTTC. V usage is TRBV19 and J usage is TRBJ1-2, with 9 bases that match TRBD1. Germline V gives CDR1 LNHDA, CDR2 SQIVND (reference sequence). With V trimmed by 9 bases and J by 1 base, 9 bases remained unmatched. CDR3 size: 15 residues.

This clonotype was counted ten times or more. V gene TRBV13 combines with J gene TRBJ1-3, with D unclear. In germline, CDR1 is PRHDT, CDR2 FYEKMQ (reference sequence). The CDR3 runs 12 residues. Trimming took off 2 bases at V and 8 bases at J, with 7 bases between the two ends. CDR3 sequence reads: CASSLTVDTIYF. The CDR3 DNA reads TGTGCCAGCAGCTTAACGGTGGACACCATATATTTT. Full variable domain (missing parts from reference TRBV13 and TRBJ1-3): AAGVIQSPRHLIKEKRETATLKCYPIPRHDTVYWYQQGPGQDPQFLISFYEKMQSDKGSIPDRFSAQQFSDYHSELNMSSLELGDSALYFCASSLTVDTIYFGEGSWLTVV.

This clonotype was counted many times. The rearrangement links TRBV29-1 to TRBJ2-3, with D perhaps TRBD1 or TRBD2 (5 bases each). CDR1 and CDR2 (germline): SQVTM, ANQGSEA. The CDR3 spans 15 residues. V dropped 5 bases and J dropped 1 base, with 16 bases sitting between them. The CDR3 DNA is TGCAGCGTTTCTCGTCGGGGCGCCGGCACAGATACGCAGTATTTT. Translation: CSVSRRGAGTDTQYF.

This clonotype appeared many times. The chain recombines TRBV5-4 with TRBJ2-1; 11 bases align to TRBD1. The CDR3 sequence is 13 residues long. Germline-derived CDR1 and CDR2 are SGHNT and YYREEE (reference sequence). J lost 6 bases, V lost 8 bases, and 4 bases had no gene match. As DNA, the CDR3 is TGTGCCAGTAGGGACAGGGGGGTCAATGAGCAGTTCTTC. It encodes CASRDRGVNEQFF. The variable domain in full, with the rest retrieved from reference TRBV5-4 and TRBJ2-1, is ETGVTQSPTHLIKTRGQQVTLRCSSQSGHNTVSWYQQALGQGPQFIFQYYREEENGRGNFPPRFSGLQFPNYSSELNVNALELDDSALYLCASRDRGVNEQFFGPGTRLTVL.

This clonotype was counted ten times or more. The genes are TRBV6-1 and TRBJ2-7; D could derive from TRBD1 or TRBD2 (6 bases each). CDR3 length: 14 residues. The germline CDR1 and CDR2 sequences are MNHNS and SASEGT. The V and J ends lost 7 bases and 4 bases respectively, with 17 bases between them. This CDR3 reads CASILAQGGYEQYF. CDR3 nucleotides: TGTGCCAGCATACTAGCACAGGGTGGATACGAGCAGTACTTC.

This clonotype has a count of ten or more. V gene TRBV7-2 combines with J gene TRBJ1-2; perhaps TRBD1 as D (6 bases). V was pared by 0 bases and J by 0 bases, with 14 bases between. From germline, CDR1 is SGHTA and CDR2 FQGNSA. The CDR3 spans 17 residues. The CDR3 here is CASSLASGQSPNYGYTF. Written as DNA, the CDR3 is TGTGCCAGCAGCTTAGCTTCCGGACAGAGCCCTAACTATGGCTACACCTTC.

On this clonotype itself: This may arise from a read error, as a much more abundant clone is one base away. The chain carries TRBV18 and TRBJ1-6; 11 bases line up with TRBD1. The CDR3 contains 16 residues. The germline V gene has CDR1 KGHSH and CDR2 LQKENI. J was trimmed by 8 bases and V by 6 bases; bases with no gene match: 9. Here the CDR3 DNA reads TGTGCCAGCTCCGGAATAGGACAGGGGGCCGATTCACCCCTCCACTTT. Translation gives CASSGIGQGADSPLHF. Full variable domain (missing parts from reference TRBV18 and TRBJ1-6): NAGVMQNPRHLVRRRGQEARLRCSPMKGHSHVYWYRQLPEEGLKFMVYLQKENIIDESGMPKERFSAEFPKEGPSILRIQQVVRGDSAAYFCASSGIGQGADSPLHFGNGTRLTVT.

This clonotype was seen repeatedly, ten times or more. The chain links TRBV12-3 or TRBV12-4 to TRBJ2-7; D gene unclear. V lost 3 bases and J lost 4, with 4 bases in between. This CDR3 is 11 amino acids long. CDR3 sequence (DNA): TGTGCCAGCAGTTTCTTGTACGAGCAGTACTTC. Translating gives CASSFLYEQYF.

This clonotype was recorded at least ten times. The V call is TRBV27, the J call TRBJ2-5; a possible D gene is TRBD2 (5 bases). Trimming removed 5 bases at V and 2 bases at J, with 9 bases between. This CDR3 comprises 13 residues. CDR1 is MNHEY, CDR2 SMNVEV, per germline (reference sequence). The CDR3 spells CASSPPGQETQYF. The CDR3 bases are TGTGCCAGCAGTCCCCCGGGGCAAGAGACCCAGTACTTC.

This clonotype was seen many times. The chain employs TRBV2 and TRBJ2-7; 10 bases map to TRBD1. The trim removed 4 bases at V and 4 bases at J, leaving 4 bases unmatched. The CDR3 runs to 14 residues. Germline V CDR1 and CDR2: SNHLY, FYNNEI. The CDR3 nucleotides are TGTGCCAGCAGTGGGGACAGGGGAAGGTACGAGCAGTACTTC. This translates into CASSGDRGRYEQYF.

This clonotype was observed many times. The chain combines TRBV6-1 with TRBJ2-5, with D possibly being TRBD2 (6 bases). From germline, CDR1 is MNHNS and CDR2 SASEGT. This CDR3 is 15 amino acids long. The ends were cut back, 0 bases at V and 4 bases at J, with 12 bases in the middle. The CDR3 DNA reads as TGTGCCAGCAGTGAAGCAGGGCCGGGACTAGAGACCCAGTACTTC. Translating gives CASSEAGPGLETQYF.

Of note for this clonotype: This likely came from a read error, as a far larger clone is one base away. The gene calls are TRBV6-4 and TRBJ2-5; tentative D call: TRBD2 (5 bases). TRBJ2-1 matches the DNA end more closely, so the J call is doubtful. In germline, CDR1 is MRHNA, CDR2 SNTAGT. CDR3 length: 16 residues. Written as DNA, the CDR3 is TGTGCCAGCAGTAACCCGGACCCGCAGGAGGACAATGAGCAGTTCTTC. Translation gives CASSNPDPQEDNEQFF.

This clonotype was counted at least ten times. The rearrangement joins TRBV30 to TRBJ1-1; TRBD1 might be the D (6 bases). Trimming pared 2 bases from V and 1 base from J, leaving 8 bases between. CDR3 length equals 13 residues. The germline V gene encodes CDR1 GTSNPN and CDR2 SVGIG (reference sequence). CDR3 sequence reads: CAWSIQGNTEAFF. CDR3 DNA: TGTGCCTGGAGTATACAGGGGAACACTGAAGCTTTCTTT.

This clonotype was seen many times. J is TRBJ2-7 and V is TRBV7-6, with 8 positions matching TRBD1. V shed 0 bases and J 8 bases; nucleotides not matched to a gene: 6. CDR1 and CDR2 (germline): SGHVS, FNYEAQ. This CDR3 is 14 amino acids long. The CDR3 DNA reads TGTGCCAGCAGCTTAGCACGGACAGGGAATAAGCAGTACTTC. It yields the protein CASSLARTGNKQYF. Looking up the rest from reference TRBV7-6 and TRBJ2-7 gives the full variable domain: GAGVSQSPRYKVTKRGQDVALRCDPISGHVSLYWYRQALGQGPEFLTYFNYEAQQDKSGLPNDRFSAERPEGSISTLTIQRTEQRDSAMYRCASSLARTGNKQYFGPGTRLTVT.

This clonotype was detected many times. The gene calls are TRBV25-1 and TRBJ2-3, with D possibly matching TRBD2 (5 bases). Germline V gene lookup returns CDR1 MGHDK and CDR2 SYGVNS. The CDR3 spans 15 residues. V lost 1 base to trimming and J lost 3 bases, with 11 bases between them. The CDR3 nucleotides read TGTGCCAGCAGTGAATTTTTGGACTCAACAGATACGCAGTATTTT. Amino acids: CASSEFLDSTDTQYF.

Concerning this clonotype itself: A much larger clonotype is one base distant, so this may be a read error. CDR3 in amino acids: CASSRLTSRGTEAFF. The CDR3 DNA sequence: TGTGCCAGCAGCCGCCTCACCTCCAGGGGCACTGAAGCTTTCTTT. The V gene is TRBV3-1, the J gene TRBJ1-1, with a weak D call TRBD1 (6 bases). V dropped 4 bases and J dropped 4 bases, with 16 bases sitting between them. Germline CDR1 and CDR2: LGHDT and YNNKEL (reference sequence). The CDR3 runs 15 residues.

The table lists this clonotype with many counts. The J gene is TRBJ2-1, the V gene TRBV6-1; maybe TRBD2 (6 bases). This CDR3 contains 14 residues. In germline, CDR1 is MNHNS, CDR2 SASEGT. Between the trimmed V and J ends, which lost 7 bases and 2 bases, there was a span of 12 bases. The CDR3 coding sequence is TGTGCCAGCAATCGTGGCGGGGCCTACAATGAGCAGTTCTTC. This gives the protein CASNRGGAYNEQFF.

This clonotype counts as medium-sized. This CDR3 reads CAWIGGPRAGADTQYF. The CDR3 DNA reads TGTGCCTGGATTGGGGGACCCCGGGCAGGGGCAGATACGCAGTATTTT. The chain joins TRBV30 to TRBJ2-3; possibly TRBD1 for D (6 bases). The CDR3 totals 16 residues. Germline CDR1 is GTSNPN and CDR2 is SVGIG (reference sequence). Trimming shortened V by 4 bases and J by 4 bases, and 21 bases separated the two germline ends.

V gene TRBV6-2 or TRBV6-3 combines with J gene TRBJ1-2; D possibly corresponds to TRBD1 (6 bases). V was pared by 5 bases and J by 7 bases, with 14 bases between. This CDR3 has 13 residues. Germline CDR1 and CDR2: MNHEY and SVGEGT. CDR3 residues: CASSQQGLFGYTF. CDR3 nucleotides: TGTGCCAGCAGTCAGCAGGGGTTATTTGGCTACACCTTC.

This clonotype was detected many times. The chain recombines TRBV19 with TRBJ1-2; D unclear. Germline V lookup: CDR1 LNHDA, CDR2 SQIVND (reference sequence). The V and J ends lost 1 base and 3 bases respectively, with 12 bases between them. This CDR3 has 15 amino acids. The chain's CDR3 is CASSIGGGGYYGYTF. The CDR3 nucleotides read TGTGCCAGTAGTATAGGTGGCGGAGGGTACTATGGCTACACCTTC. The whole variable domain, remainder taken from reference TRBV19 and TRBJ1-2, is DGGITQSPKYLFRKEGQNVTLSCEQNLNHDAMYWYRQDPGQGLRLIYYSQIVNDFQKGDIAEGYSVSREKKESFPLTVTSAQKNPTAFYLCASSIGGGGYYGYTFGSGTRLTVV.

This clonotype occurred once. A far larger clone is one base from this, pointing to a likely read error. A read error is likely, as this CDR3 ends without the conserved phenylalanine or tryptophan. The CDR3 reads CASSYDRYYEQYL. The CDR3 nucleotides are TGTGCCAGCAGTTACGACCGCTACTACGAGCAGTACCTC. V is TRBV6-6 and J is TRBJ2-7; no clear D gene. Germline lookup yields CDR1 MNHNY and CDR2 SVGAGI (reference sequence). The germline V and J ends were trimmed by 2 bases and 3 bases, with 8 bases remaining between them. This CDR3 region has 13 residues.

This clonotype is judged medium-sized. The gene calls are TRBV5-1 and TRBJ2-3, with D hard to call. V gave up 3 bases and J gave up 0 bases, with 11 bases separating them. The germline CDR1 and CDR2 sequences are SGHRS and YFSETQ. This CDR3 comprises 15 residues. CDR3 protein: CASSSLVSSTDTQYF. Written as DNA, the CDR3 is TGCGCCAGCAGCTCTCTGGTATCTAGCACAGATACGCAGTATTTT.

This clonotype showed up many times. The rearrangement joins TRBV12-3 or TRBV12-4 to TRBJ1-4; the D is unclear. V dropped 5 bases and J dropped 5 bases, with 3 bases sitting between them. The CDR3 totals 11 residues. CDR3 amino acids: CASSDNEKLFF. The DNA for the CDR3 is TGTGCCAGCAGTGACAATGAAAAACTGTTTTTT.